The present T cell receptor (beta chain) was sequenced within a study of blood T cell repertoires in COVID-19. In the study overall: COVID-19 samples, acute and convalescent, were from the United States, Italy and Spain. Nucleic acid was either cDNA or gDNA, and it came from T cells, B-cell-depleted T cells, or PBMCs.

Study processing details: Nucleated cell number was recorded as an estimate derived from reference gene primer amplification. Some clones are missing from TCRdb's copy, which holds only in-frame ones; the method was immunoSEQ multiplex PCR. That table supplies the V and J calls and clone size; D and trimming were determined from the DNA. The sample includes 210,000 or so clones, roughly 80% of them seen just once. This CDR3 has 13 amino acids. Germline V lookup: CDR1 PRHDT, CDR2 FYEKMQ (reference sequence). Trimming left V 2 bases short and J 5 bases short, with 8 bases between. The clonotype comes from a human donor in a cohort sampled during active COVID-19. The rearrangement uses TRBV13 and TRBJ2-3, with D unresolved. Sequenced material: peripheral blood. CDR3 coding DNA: TGTGCCAGCAGCTTACTCCTCGGAGATACGCAGTATTTT. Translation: CASSLLLGDTQYF. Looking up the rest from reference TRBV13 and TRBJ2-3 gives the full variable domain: AAGVIQSPRHLIKEKRETATLKCYPIPRHDTVYWYQQGPGQDPQFLISFYEKMQSDKGSIPDRFSAQQFSDYHSELNMSSLELGDSALYFCASSLLLGDTQYFGPGTRLTVL.